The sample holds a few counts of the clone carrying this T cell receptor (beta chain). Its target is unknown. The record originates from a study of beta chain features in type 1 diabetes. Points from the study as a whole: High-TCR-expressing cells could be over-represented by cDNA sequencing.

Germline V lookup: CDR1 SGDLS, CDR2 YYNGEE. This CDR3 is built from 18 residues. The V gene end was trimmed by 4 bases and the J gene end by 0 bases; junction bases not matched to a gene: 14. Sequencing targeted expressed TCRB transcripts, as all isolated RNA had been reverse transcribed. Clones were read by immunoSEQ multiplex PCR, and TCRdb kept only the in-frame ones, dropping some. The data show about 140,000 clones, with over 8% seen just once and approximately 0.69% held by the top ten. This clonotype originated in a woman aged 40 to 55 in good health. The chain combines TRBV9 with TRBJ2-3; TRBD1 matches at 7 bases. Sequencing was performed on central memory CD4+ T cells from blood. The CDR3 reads CASSNAFGTATSTDTQYF. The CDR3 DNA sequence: TGTGCCAGCAGCAATGCTTTTGGGACAGCGACTAGCACAGATACGCAGTATTTT.